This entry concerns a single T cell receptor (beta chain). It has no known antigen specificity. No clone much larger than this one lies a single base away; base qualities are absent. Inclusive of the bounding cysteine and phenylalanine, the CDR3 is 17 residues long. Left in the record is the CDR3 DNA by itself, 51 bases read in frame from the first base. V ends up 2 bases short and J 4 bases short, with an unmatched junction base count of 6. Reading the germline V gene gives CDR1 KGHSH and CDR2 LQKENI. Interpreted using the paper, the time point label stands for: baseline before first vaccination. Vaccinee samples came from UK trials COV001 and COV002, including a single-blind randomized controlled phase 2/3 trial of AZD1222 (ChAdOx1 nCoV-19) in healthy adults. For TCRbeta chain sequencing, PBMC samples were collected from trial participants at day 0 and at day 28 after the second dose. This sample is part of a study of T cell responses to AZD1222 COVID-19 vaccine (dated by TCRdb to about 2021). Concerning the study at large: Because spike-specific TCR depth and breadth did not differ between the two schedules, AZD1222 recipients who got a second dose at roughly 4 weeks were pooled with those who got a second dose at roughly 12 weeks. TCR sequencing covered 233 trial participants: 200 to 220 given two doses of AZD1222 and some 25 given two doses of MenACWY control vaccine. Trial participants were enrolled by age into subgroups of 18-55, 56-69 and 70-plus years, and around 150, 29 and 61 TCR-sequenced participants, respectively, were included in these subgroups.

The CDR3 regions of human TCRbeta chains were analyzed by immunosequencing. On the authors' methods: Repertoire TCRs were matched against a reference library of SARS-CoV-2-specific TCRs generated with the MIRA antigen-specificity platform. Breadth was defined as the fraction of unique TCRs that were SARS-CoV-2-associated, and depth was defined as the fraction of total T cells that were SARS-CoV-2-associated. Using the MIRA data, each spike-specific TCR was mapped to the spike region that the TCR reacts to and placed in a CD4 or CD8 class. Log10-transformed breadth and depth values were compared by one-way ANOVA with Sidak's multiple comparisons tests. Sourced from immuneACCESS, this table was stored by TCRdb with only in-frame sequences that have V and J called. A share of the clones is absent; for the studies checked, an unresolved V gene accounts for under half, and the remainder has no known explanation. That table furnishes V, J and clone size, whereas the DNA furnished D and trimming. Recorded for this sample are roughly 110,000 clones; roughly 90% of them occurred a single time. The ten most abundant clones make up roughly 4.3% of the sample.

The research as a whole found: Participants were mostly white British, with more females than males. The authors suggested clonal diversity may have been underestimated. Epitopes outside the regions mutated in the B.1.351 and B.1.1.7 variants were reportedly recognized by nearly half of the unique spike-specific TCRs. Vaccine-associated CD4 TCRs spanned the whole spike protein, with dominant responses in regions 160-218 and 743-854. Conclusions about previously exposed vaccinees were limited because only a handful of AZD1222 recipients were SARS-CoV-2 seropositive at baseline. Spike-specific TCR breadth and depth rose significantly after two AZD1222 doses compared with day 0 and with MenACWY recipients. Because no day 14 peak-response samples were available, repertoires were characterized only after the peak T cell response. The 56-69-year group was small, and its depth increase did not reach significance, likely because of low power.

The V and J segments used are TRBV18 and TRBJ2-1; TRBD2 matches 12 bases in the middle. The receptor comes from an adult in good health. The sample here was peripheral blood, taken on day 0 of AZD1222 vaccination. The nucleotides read TGTGCCAGCTCACCAAAACTAGCGGGAGGCGGTTACAATGAGCAGTTCTTC. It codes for CASSPKLAGGGYNEQFF. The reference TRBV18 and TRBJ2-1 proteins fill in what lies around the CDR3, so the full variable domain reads NAGVMQNPRHLVRRRGQEARLRCSPMKGHSHVYWYRQLPEEGLKFMVYLQKENIIDESGMPKERFSAEFPKEGPSILRIQQVVRGDSAAYFCASSPKLAGGGYNEQFFGPGTRLTVL.